This T cell receptor (beta chain) was obtained from a study of Graves' ophthalmopathy and Graves' hyperthyroidism. Using RNA transcripts, the TCR beta CDR3 regions were amplified. A first-round RT-PCR used HTBI primers, followed by a second-round multiplex PCR. MiXCR, run by TCRdb on the multiplex PCR reads, gives a single entry per CDR3 protein. Found here are hundreds of thousands of distinct CDR3 sequences, 35% to 45% of them singletons; the top ten hold roughly 3%. Reliance was placed on clinical symptoms, serum thyroxine, TRAb, thyroid ultrasound and orbital computed tomography for diagnosis. This clonotype occurred many times. In germline, CDR1 is LNHNV, CDR2 YYDKDF (reference sequence). This CDR3 is built from 16 residues. V lost 0 bases and J 2 bases, leaving 14 bases between the germline ends.

The chain employs TRBV15 and TRBJ2-7, with unresolved D. The clonotype was recovered from an adult man with Graves' ophthalmopathy. Sample: peripheral blood. CDR3 region: CATSRDPPTLTYEQYF. The DNA of the CDR3 is TGTGCCACCAGCAGAGACCCTCCTACCCTAACCTACGAGCAGTACTTC.